This TCR beta chain was captured by sequencing in a study of blood T cells in healthy people across ages. Across the study: Template switching captured about one barcoded beta molecule per two T cells. General study findings and limits: Diversity was higher, and naive CD4+ cells more numerous, in long-lived donors than in aged donors.

For the second PCR, which ran for about 7 to 12 cycles, a sample-barcoded 5' primer and a J-beta primer mix were used. TCRdb processed the 5' RACE reads anew with MiXCR; each CDR3 protein has one entry. The table lists about 930,000 distinct CDR3 sequences, almost 30% of them singletons. Peripheral blood, about 9.8 milliliters per donor, was collected. Only a few counts were recorded for this clonotype. The antigen is undetermined. The germline gives CDR1 DFQATT, CDR2 SNEGSKA (reference sequence). The length of the CDR3 is 15 residues. With V trimmed by 3 bases and J by 0 bases, 4 bases remained unmatched. Separately, the same data were catalogued under a study of T cells of mothers and their children. That paper states: Mother-child pairs who were related displayed a slightly higher overlap than unrelated pairs, a difference that was non-significant.

Material: blood. V is TRBV20-1 and J is TRBJ2-4; TRBD2 matches 8 bases. This TCR was sampled from a woman in her 40s in good health. CDR3 in amino acids: CSASSGGVAKNIQYF. In DNA form, the CDR3 reads TGCAGTGCTAGTTCCGGGGGGGTAGCCAAAAACATTCAGTACTTC.